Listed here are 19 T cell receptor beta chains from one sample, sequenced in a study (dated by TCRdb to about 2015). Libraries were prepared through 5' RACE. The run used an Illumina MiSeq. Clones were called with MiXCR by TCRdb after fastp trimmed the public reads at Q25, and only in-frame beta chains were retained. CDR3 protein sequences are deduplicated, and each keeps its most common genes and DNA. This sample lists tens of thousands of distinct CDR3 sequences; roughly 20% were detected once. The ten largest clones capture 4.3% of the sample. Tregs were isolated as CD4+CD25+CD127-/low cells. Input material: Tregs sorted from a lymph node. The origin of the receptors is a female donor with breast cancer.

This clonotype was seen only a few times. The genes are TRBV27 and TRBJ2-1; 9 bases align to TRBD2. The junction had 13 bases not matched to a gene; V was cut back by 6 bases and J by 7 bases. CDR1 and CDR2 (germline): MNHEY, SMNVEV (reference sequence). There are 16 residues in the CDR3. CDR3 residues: CASSPPGLAASNEQFF. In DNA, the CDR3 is TGTGCCAGCAGCCCACCGGGACTAGCAGCTTCAAATGAGCAGTTCTTC.

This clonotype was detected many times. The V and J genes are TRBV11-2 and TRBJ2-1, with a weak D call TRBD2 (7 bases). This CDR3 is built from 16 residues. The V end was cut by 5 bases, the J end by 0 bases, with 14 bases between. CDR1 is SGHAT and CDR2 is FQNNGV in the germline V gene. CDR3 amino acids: CASSRRRGASYNEQFF. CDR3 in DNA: TGTGCCAGCAGCCGCCGTCGGGGGGCCTCCTACAATGAGCAGTTCTTC.

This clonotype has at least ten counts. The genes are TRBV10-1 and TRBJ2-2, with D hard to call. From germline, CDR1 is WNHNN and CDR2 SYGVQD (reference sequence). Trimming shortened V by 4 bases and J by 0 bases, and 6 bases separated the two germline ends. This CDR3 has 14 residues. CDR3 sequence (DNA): TGCGCCAGCAGTGCATTAACGAACACCGGGGAGCTGTTTTTT. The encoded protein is CASSALTNTGELFF.

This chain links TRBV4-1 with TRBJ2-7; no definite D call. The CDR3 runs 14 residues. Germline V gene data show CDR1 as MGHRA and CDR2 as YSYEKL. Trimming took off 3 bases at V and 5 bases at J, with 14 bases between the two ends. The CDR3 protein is CASSQSGVLHEQYF. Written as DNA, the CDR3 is TGCGCCAGCAGCCAGTCGGGCGTATTGCACGAGCAGTACTTC.

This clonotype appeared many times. The CDR3 reads CASSETSNEQFF. CDR3 in DNA: TGTGCCAGCAGTGAGACTAGCAATGAGCAGTTCTTC. The genes are TRBV2 and TRBJ2-1, with D perhaps TRBD2 (6 bases). Germline CDR1 and CDR2: SNHLY and FYNNEI. CDR3 size: 12 residues. V was cut by 3 bases and J by 6 bases, with 6 bases left in between.

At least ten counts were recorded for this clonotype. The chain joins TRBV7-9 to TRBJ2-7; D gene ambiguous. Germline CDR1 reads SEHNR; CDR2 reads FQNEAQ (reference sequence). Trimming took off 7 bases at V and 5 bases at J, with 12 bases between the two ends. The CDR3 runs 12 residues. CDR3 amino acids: CASTPVGDEQYF. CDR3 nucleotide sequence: TGTGCCAGCACCCCGGTCGGAGACGAGCAGTACTTC.

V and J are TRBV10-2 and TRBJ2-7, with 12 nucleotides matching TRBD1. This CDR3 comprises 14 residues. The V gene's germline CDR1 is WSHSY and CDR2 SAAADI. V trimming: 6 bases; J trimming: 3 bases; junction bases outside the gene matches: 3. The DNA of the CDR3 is TGCGCCAGCAGCGGGGACAGGGGGCTCTACGAGCAGTACTTC. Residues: CASSGDRGLYEQYF.

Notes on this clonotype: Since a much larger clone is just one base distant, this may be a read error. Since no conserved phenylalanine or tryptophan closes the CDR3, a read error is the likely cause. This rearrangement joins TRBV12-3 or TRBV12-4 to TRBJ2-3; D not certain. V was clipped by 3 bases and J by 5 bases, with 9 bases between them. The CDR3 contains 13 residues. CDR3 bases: TGTGCCAGCAGTTTGTTAGGGTTAGATACGCAGTATCTT. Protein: CASSLLGLDTQYL.

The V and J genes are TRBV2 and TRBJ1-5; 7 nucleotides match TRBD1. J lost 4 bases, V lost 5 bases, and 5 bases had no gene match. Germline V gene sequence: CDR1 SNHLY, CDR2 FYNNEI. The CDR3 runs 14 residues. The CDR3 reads CASSRDSQNQPQHF. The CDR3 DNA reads TGTGCCAGCAGTAGGGACAGTCAAAATCAGCCCCAGCATTTT.

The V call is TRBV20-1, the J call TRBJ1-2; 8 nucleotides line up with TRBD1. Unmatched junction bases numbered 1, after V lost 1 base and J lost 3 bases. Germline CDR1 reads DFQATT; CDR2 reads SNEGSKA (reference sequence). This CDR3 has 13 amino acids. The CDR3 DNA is TGCAGTGCTAGAGCGGACAGGGACTATGGCTACACCTTC. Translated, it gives CSARADRDYGYTF.

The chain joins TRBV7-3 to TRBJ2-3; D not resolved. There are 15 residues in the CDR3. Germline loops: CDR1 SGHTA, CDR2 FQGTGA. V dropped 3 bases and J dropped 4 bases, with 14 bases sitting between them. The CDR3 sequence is CASSLGGVFPDTQYF. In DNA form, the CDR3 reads TGTGCCAGCAGCTTGGGCGGAGTATTCCCAGATACGCAGTATTTT. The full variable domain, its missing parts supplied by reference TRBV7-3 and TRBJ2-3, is GAGVSQTPSNKVTEKGKYVELRCDPISGHTALYWYRQSLGQGPEFLIYFQGTGAADDSGLPNDRFFAVRPEGSVSTLKIQRTERGDSAVYLCASSLGGVFPDTQYFGPGTRLTVL.

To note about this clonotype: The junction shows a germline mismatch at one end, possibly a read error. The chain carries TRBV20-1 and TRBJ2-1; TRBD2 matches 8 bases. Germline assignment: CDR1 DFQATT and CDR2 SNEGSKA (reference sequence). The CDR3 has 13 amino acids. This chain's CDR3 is CSAIRAGGRELFF. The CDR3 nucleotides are TGCAGTGCTATAAGGGCGGGAGGAAGGGAGCTGTTCTTC.

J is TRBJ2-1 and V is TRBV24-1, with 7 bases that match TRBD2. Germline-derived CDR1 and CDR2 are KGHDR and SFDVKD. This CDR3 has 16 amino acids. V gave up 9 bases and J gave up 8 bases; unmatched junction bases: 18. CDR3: CATGGRSTSSSDEQFF. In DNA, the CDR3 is TGTGCCACCGGCGGCCGATCGACTAGCAGCTCGGATGAGCAGTTCTTC.

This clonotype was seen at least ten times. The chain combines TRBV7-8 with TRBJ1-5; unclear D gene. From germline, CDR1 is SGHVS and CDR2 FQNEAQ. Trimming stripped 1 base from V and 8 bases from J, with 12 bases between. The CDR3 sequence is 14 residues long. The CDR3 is CASSLGFSSEPQHF. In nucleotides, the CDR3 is TGTGCCAGCAGCTTAGGCTTCTCATCGGAGCCCCAGCATTTT.

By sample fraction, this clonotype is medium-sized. The CDR3 here is CSAKTSGYNEQFF. The CDR3 bases are TGCAGTGCTAAGACTAGCGGCTACAATGAGCAGTTCTTC. The chain joins TRBV20-1 to TRBJ2-1, with 9 bases fitting TRBD2. Looked up from germline, CDR1 is DFQATT and CDR2 is SNEGSKA (reference sequence). The CDR3 consists of 13 residues. V lost 4 bases to trimming and J lost 3 bases; unmatched junction nucleotides: 1.

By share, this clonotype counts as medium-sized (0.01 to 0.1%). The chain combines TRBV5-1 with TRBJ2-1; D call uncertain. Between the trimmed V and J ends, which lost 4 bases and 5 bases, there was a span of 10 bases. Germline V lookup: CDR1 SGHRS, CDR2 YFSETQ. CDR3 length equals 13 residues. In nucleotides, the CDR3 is TGCGCCAGCAGCCTATTAACACACAATGAGCAGTTCTTC. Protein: CASSLLTHNEQFF.

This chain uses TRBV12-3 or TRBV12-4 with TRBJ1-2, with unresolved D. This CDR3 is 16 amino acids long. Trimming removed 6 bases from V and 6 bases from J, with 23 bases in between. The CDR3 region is CASRSRGDKGSHGYTF. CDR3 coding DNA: TGTGCCAGCAGATCCCGGGGAGACAAAGGGTCGCATGGCTACACCTTC.

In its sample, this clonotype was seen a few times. This CDR3 is CASSQVFGQGLVAFF. The CDR3 region has the DNA TGTGCCAGCAGCCAAGTTTTTGGACAGGGCCTAGTCGCTTTCTTT. The chain couples TRBV4-2 to TRBJ1-1; 8 bases line up with TRBD1. Trimming took 1 base from V and 11 from J; bases not matched to a gene: 12. Germline V gene data show CDR1 as LGHNA and CDR2 as YNFKEQ. The CDR3 length is 15 residues.

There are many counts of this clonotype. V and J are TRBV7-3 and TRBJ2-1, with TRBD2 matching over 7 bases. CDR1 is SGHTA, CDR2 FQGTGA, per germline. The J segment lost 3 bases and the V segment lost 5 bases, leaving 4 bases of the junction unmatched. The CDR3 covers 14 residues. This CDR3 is CASSKTSDYNEQFF. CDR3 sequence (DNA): TGTGCCAGCAGCAAAACTAGCGACTACAATGAGCAGTTCTTC.